This T cell receptor beta chain was retrieved from a study of glioma-infiltrating T cells after dendritic cell vaccination. Study context: Autologous tumor lysate-pulsed dendritic cell vaccination was given between the early 2000s and the early 2010s. Monocyte-derived dendritic cells, cultured 7 to 8 days with IL-4 and GM-CSF, were pulsed with autologous tumor lysate. Regarding the study as a whole: Patients with more pretreatment TILs had longer time to progression and survival.

A note on this clone: Its antigen is still unknown.

Germline CDR1 is MNHNY and CDR2 is SVGAGI (reference sequence). V lost 6 bases and J lost 4; bases outside the gene matches: 9. The CDR3 is 14 amino acids. Generated by immunoSEQ multiplex PCR, the TCRdb table keeps only in-frame clones and is missing some. This sample has about 100,000 clones, with around 80% found just once. Regarding time point: after dendritic cell vaccination, including at tumor progression/relapse. This clonotype was obtained from a human donor with glioblastoma. This sequence joins TRBV6-6 and TRBJ2-7, with 7 bases identical to TRBD1. This material consisted of blood, taken after dendritic cell vaccination. For the CDR3, the DNA is TGTGCCAGCAGACAGGGGCCGCCCCCTTACGAGCAGTACTTC. Its translation is CASRQGPPPYEQYF.